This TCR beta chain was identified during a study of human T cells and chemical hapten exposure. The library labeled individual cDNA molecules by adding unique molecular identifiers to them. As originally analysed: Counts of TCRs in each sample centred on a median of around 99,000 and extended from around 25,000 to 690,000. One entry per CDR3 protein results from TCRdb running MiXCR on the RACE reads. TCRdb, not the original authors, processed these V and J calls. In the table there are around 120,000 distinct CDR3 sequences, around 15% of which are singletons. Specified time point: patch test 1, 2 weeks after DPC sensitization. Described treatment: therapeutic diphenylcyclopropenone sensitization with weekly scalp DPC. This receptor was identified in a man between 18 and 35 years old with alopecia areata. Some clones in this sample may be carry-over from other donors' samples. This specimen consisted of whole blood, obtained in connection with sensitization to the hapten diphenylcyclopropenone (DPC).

The CDR3 nucleotides read TGTGCCAGCAGCGGGGGGCAGGTTCATTCACCCCTCCACTTT. This gives the protein CASSGGQVHSPLHF. The gene calls are TRBV27 and TRBJ1-6; D may be TRBD1 (6 bases). V was clipped by 6 bases and J by 8 bases, with 14 bases between them. Germline assignment: CDR1 MNHEY and CDR2 SMNVEV (reference sequence). The CDR3 loop spans 14 amino acids.